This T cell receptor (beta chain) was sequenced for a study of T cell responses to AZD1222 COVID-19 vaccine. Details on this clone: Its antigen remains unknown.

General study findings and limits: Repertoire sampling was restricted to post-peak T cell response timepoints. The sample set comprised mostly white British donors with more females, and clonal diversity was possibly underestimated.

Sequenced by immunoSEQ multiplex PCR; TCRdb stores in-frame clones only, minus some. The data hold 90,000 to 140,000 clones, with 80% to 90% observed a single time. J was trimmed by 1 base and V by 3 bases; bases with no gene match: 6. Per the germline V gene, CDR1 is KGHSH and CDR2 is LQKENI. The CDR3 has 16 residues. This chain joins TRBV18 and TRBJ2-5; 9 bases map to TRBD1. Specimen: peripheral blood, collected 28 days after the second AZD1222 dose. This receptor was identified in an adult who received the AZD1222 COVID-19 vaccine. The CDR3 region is CASSPSATGGQETQYF. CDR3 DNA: TGTGCCAGCTCACCGTCAGCGACAGGGGGCCAAGAGACCCAGTACTTC.